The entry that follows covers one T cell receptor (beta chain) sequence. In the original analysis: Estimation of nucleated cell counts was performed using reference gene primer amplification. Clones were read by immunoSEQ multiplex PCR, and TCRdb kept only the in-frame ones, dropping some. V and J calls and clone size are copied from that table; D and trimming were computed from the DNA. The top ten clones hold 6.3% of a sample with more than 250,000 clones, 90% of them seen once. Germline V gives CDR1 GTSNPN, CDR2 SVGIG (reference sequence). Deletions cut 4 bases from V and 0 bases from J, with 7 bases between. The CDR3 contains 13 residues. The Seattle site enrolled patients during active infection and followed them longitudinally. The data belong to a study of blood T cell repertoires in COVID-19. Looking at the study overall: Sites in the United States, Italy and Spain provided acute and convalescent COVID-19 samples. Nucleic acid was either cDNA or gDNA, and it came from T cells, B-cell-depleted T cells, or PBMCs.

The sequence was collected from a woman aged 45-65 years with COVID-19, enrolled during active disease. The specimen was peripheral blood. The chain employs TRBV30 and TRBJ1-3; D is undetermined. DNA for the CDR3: TGTGCCTGGACTATTGGCTCTGGAAACACCATATATTTT. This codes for CAWTIGSGNTIYF.